The 8 T cell receptor beta chains listed next were all sequenced from one sample in a study of regulatory T cells in long-lasting Graves disease (dated by TCRdb to 2020 to 2022). The sample's time point label is to be understood as: newly diagnosed GD, antithyroid drugs for less than 3 months. For both TCR sequencing and RNA sequencing, RNA was extracted from PBMCs using TRIzol. Libraries were prepared through multiplex PCR. Sequencing used an Illumina HiSeq 4000. TCR beta libraries were built with iRepertoire HTBI primers and Arm-PCR amplification of CDR3 regions. Through fastp at Q25 and MiXCR, TCRdb rebuilt clones from the public reads, retaining in-frame beta chains. Merged by CDR3 protein, the rows form single entries marked with the most common genes and DNA. Within this sample are 400,000 to 450,000 distinct CDR3 sequences, with 16% of them counted one time only. The top ten constitute roughly 10% of the sample.

These data also formed part of another study, on T cells in Graves' hyperthyroidism and ophthalmopathy.

The material sequenced was peripheral blood mononuclear cells (PBMCs), taken at new diagnosis, from a patient treated with antithyroid drugs. Source of these receptors: a woman in her 30s with Graves disease. Donor details come from another sample of the same person, matched by shared clones.

There are a few counts of this clonotype. The rearrangement uses TRBV9 and TRBJ2-5; the D gene is possibly TRBD1 (6 bases). The CDR3 is 15 residues long. Germline V gene sequence: CDR1 SGDLS, CDR2 YYNGEE. V dropped 4 bases and J dropped 5 bases, with 18 bases sitting between them. CDR3 in DNA: TGTGCCAGCAGCAATCTACAGGGTCGTGGGGAGACCCAGTACTTC. Translating it yields CASSNLQGRGETQYF.

This clonotype was counted many times. V usage is TRBV6-1 and J usage is TRBJ2-5, with D perhaps matching TRBD2 (6 bases). The CDR3 has 16 residues. Trimming removed 6 bases at V and 0 bases at J, with 17 bases between. From germline, CDR1 is MNHNS and CDR2 SASEGT. The CDR3 loop is CASSPLRGVYQETQYF. The CDR3 nucleotides read TGTGCCAGCAGCCCCTTGCGGGGAGTGTACCAAGAGACCCAGTACTTC.

This clonotype was counted ten times or more. The CDR3 sequence is CASSQSPMNTEAFF. CDR3 nucleotides: TGTGCCAGCAGCCAATCCCCAATGAACACTGAAGCTTTCTTT. The gene calls are TRBV16 and TRBJ1-1; D call uncertain. Germline values: CDR1 KGHSY, CDR2 FQNENV. This CDR3 contains 14 residues. V was shortened by 0 bases and J by 0 bases, with 5 bases between the two germline ends.

The rearrangement uses TRBV12-3 or TRBV12-4 and TRBJ1-5; D gene unclear. V was pared by 3 bases and J by 6 bases, with 12 bases between. CDR3 length: 14 residues. The CDR3 region has the DNA TGTGCCAGCAGTTTGTCGGGCCTTATTCAGCCCCAGCATTTT. Translation gives CASSLSGLIQPQHF.

This clonotype showed up many times. The gene calls are TRBV20-1 and TRBJ2-5; D is uncertain. The length of the CDR3 is 12 residues. V was cut by 2 bases and J by 2 bases, with 6 bases left in between. Germline loops: CDR1 DFQATT, CDR2 SNEGSKA (reference sequence). This CDR3 is CSARRQQETQYF. Here the CDR3 DNA reads TGCAGTGCTAGACGGCAACAAGAGACCCAGTACTTC.

Many counts were recorded for this clonotype. The chain joins TRBV27 to TRBJ2-1, with D perhaps matching TRBD2 (6 bases). This CDR3 spans 12 amino acids. Trimming left V 10 bases short and J 2 bases short, with 9 bases between. CDR1 is MNHEY, CDR2 SMNVEV, per germline (reference sequence). CDR3 coding DNA: TGTGCCATTGGGGGGACCTACAATGAGCAGTTCTTC. Residues: CAIGGTYNEQFF.

This clonotype was picked up a small number of times. The J gene is TRBJ1-5, the V gene TRBV6-5, with TRBD1 identical over 7 bases. This CDR3 has 15 residues. The V gene's germline CDR1 is MNHEY and CDR2 SVGAGI. The V gene end was trimmed by 3 bases and the J gene end by 0 bases; junction bases not matched to a gene: 2. Here the CDR3 reads CASSYTGDSNQPQHF. The CDR3 nucleotides read TGTGCCAGCAGTTATACAGGGGATAGCAATCAGCCCCAGCATTTT.

In its sample, this clonotype was seen many times. The CDR3 sequence is CASSLGGGWNTEAFF. In DNA form, the CDR3 reads TGTGCCAGCAGCTTAGGGGGGGGCTGGAACACTGAAGCTTTCTTT. V and J are TRBV7-6 and TRBJ1-1; maybe TRBD1 (6 bases). The CDR3 contains 15 residues. V lost 1 base to trimming and J lost 1 base, with 10 bases between them. Germline V CDR1 and CDR2: SGHVS, FNYEAQ. Together with reference TRBV7-6 and TRBJ1-1, the CDR3 gives the full variable domain: GAGVSQSPRYKVTKRGQDVALRCDPISGHVSLYWYRQALGQGPEFLTYFNYEAQQDKSGLPNDRFSAERPEGSISTLTIQRTEQRDSAMYRCASSLGGGWNTEAFFGQGTRLTVV.